One sample yielded the 22 T cell receptor beta chains listed below, sequenced in a study of blood T cell repertoires in COVID-19. TCRdb keeps only in-frame clones here, not all; method: immunoSEQ multiplex PCR. Of some 60,000 clones listed, approximately 91% are singletons. Source material: peripheral blood. The receptors stem from a human donor in a cohort sampled during active COVID-19.

This clone was counted a single time. J is TRBJ1-2 and V is TRBV29-1; a weak D match, TRBD1 (6 bases). The CDR3 sequence is 15 residues long. Germline CDR1 is SQVTM and CDR2 is ANQGSEA. Deletions cut 2 bases from V and 6 bases from J, with 19 bases between. Here the CDR3 reads CSVELTGRGVNGYTF. CDR3 coding DNA: TGCAGCGTTGAACTTACGGGCAGGGGCGTTAATGGCTACACCTTC.

The genes are TRBV7-2 and TRBJ2-7; D perhaps matches TRBD2 (5 bases). There are 14 residues in the CDR3. Per the germline V gene, CDR1 is SGHTA and CDR2 is FQGNSA. Trimming removed 5 bases from V and 1 base from J, with 12 bases in between. The CDR3 sequence: CASSPEAASYEQYF. The CDR3 region has the DNA TGTGCCAGCAGCCCCGAAGCGGCTTCCTACGAGCAGTACTTC.

The chain employs TRBV11-3 and TRBJ2-1, with a tentative D call TRBD2 (5 bases). The CDR3 is made up of 14 amino acids. CDR1 and CDR2 from the germline V gene are SGHNT and YENEEA. V lost 0 bases to trimming and J lost 9 bases, with 12 bases between them. CDR3 in DNA: TGTGCCAGCAGCTTAGATAGGAGGTCCGGTGAGCAGTTCTTC. This encodes CASSLDRRSGEQFF.

The rearrangement links TRBV5-1 to TRBJ1-1; perhaps TRBD1 as D (6 bases). Trimming removed 0 bases from V and 5 bases from J, with 11 bases in between. The length of the CDR3 is 14 residues. Germline CDR1 is SGHRS and CDR2 is YFSETQ. CDR3 sequence (DNA): TGCGCCAGCAGCTTGGAGGGGGAGAGTACTGAAGCTTTCTTT. Amino acids: CASSLEGESTEAFF.

This chain connects TRBV21-1 to TRBJ2-5; whether TRBD2, the table's D call, matches the DNA was not checked. TRBV21-1 is termed a pseudogene. The CDR3 has 17 amino acids. CDR3: CASITGLAGTPSATQYF. The DNA for the CDR3 is TGTGCCAGCATTACGGGACTAGCGGGAACCCCTTCGGCGACCCAGTACTTC.

This clone has a single count. The V gene is TRBV19, the J gene TRBJ2-1; 12 bases align to TRBD2. The CDR3 extends over 13 amino acids. V lost 6 bases, J lost 7 bases, and 1 base stayed unmatched. The germline V gene has CDR1 LNHDA and CDR2 SQIVND (reference sequence). The CDR3 DNA sequence: TGTGCCAGTAGGACTAGCGGGAGTAATGAGCAGTTCTTC. It codes for CASRTSGSNEQFF.

V is TRBV6-2 or TRBV6-3 and J is TRBJ2-7; TRBD2 is a possible D gene (5 bases). The CDR3 has 15 residues. V gave up 2 bases and J gave up 3 bases, with 14 bases separating them. Germline assignment: CDR1 MNHEY and CDR2 SVGEGT. The CDR3 DNA sequence: TGTGCCAGCAGTTACCGGTTATCGGGAAACTACGAGCAGTACTTC. As protein: CASSYRLSGNYEQYF.

This chain links TRBV7-2 with TRBJ2-7; tentative D call: TRBD1 (5 bases). V was trimmed by 6 bases and J by 0 bases, leaving 15 bases between them. Per germline, CDR1 SGHTA and CDR2 FQGNSA. The CDR3 consists of 15 residues. The CDR3 DNA is TGTGCCAGCAGGCATAGGCAGGGAAGCTCCTACGAGCAGTACTTC. Protein sequence: CASRHRQGSSYEQYF.

This sequence joins TRBV10-3 and TRBJ1-4, with 7 bases matching TRBD1. The CDR3 consists of 14 residues. The ends lost 6 bases at V and 6 bases at J; junction bases unmatched: 7. From germline, CDR1 is ENHRY and CDR2 SYGVKD. The CDR3 DNA sequence: TGTGCCATCAGGACAGGGCCGCGGGATGAAAAACTGTTTTTT. Encoded protein: CAIRTGPRDEKLFF.

The chain couples TRBV18 to TRBJ1-1, with a possible D match to TRBD1 (5 bases). This CDR3 has 14 residues. Trimming took 1 base from V and 6 from J, leaving 12 bases between them. Germline V gene data show CDR1 as KGHSH and CDR2 as LQKENI. The CDR3, as DNA: TGTGCCAGCTCACCACAAACAGGACCGGCTGAAGCTTTCTTT. It encodes CASSPQTGPAEAFF.

V gene TRBV3-1 (or the pseudogene TRBV3-2) combines with J gene TRBJ1-2; D is uncertain. V was shortened by 4 bases and J by 0 bases, with 15 bases between the two germline ends. This CDR3 region has 16 residues. CDR1 LGHDT and CDR2 YNNKEL come from the germline V gene (reference sequence). DNA for the CDR3: TGTGCCAGCAGCCCTGTGTTTACGGTTACTAACTATGGCTACACCTTC. Protein sequence: CASSPVFTVTNYGYTF.

The rearrangement links TRBV5-4 to TRBJ2-7, with D perhaps TRBD2 (5 bases). This CDR3 spans 14 amino acids. Trimming took off 5 bases at V and 2 bases at J, with 14 bases between the two ends. The germline V gene has CDR1 SGHNT and CDR2 YYREEE (reference sequence). The DNA for the CDR3 is TGTGCCAGCAGTAAGGACTCCCAGGCCTACGAGCAGTACTTC. Residues: CASSKDSQAYEQYF.

The gene calls are TRBV27 and TRBJ2-5; the match to TRBD2 covers 12 bases. The trim removed 5 bases at V and 5 bases at J, leaving 6 bases unmatched. CDR1 is MNHEY, CDR2 SMNVEV, per germline (reference sequence). CDR3 size: 15 residues. CDR3 coding DNA: TGTGCCAGCAGTCCCCGGACTAGCGGGAAGGAGACCCAGTACTTC. It is translated as CASSPRTSGKETQYF.

V and J are TRBV19 and TRBJ1-2; D unresolved. V was cut by 4 bases and J by 1 base, with 7 bases left in between. This CDR3 has 13 amino acids. The V gene's germline CDR1 is LNHDA and CDR2 SQIVND (reference sequence). The CDR3 nucleotides are TGTGCCAGTAGTACAAGAGTTAACTATGGCTACACCTTC. Translation: CASSTRVNYGYTF. The whole variable domain, filled in from reference TRBV19 and TRBJ1-2, reads DGGITQSPKYLFRKEGQNVTLSCEQNLNHDAMYWYRQDPGQGLRLIYYSQIVNDFQKGDIAEGYSVSREKKESFPLTVTSAQKNPTAFYLCASSTRVNYGYTFGSGTRLTVV.

This sequence joins TRBV19 and TRBJ2-1, with 7 positions matching TRBD1. Germline CDR1 is LNHDA and CDR2 is SQIVND (reference sequence). The CDR3 contains 16 residues. The junction had 19 bases not matched to a gene; V was cut back by 9 bases and J by 8 bases. The CDR3 region is CASHRGSFPGLDEQFF. The CDR3 nucleotides are TGTGCCAGCCACAGGGGTAGTTTCCCAGGGTTGGATGAGCAGTTCTTC.

The chain uses TRBV9 and TRBJ2-1; D might be TRBD2 (6 bases). V lost 6 bases, J lost 10 bases, and 29 bases lay in between. The germline V gene has CDR1 SGDLS and CDR2 YYNGEE. The CDR3 sequence is 17 residues long. The CDR3 coding sequence is TGTGCCAGCAACGATGGAGAGAGGGAGGCCCCGGGGAGGGAGCAGTTCTTC. Encoded protein: CASNDGEREAPGREQFF.

V gene TRBV4-1 combines with J gene TRBJ1-1; D is perhaps TRBD1 (6 bases). V was shortened by 0 bases and J by 1 base, with 6 bases between the two germline ends. This CDR3 has 14 amino acids. CDR1 MGHRA and CDR2 YSYEKL come from the germline V gene. The CDR3 region has the DNA TGCGCCAGCAGCCAAGAGACAGGGAACACTGAAGCTTTCTTT. Translating it yields CASSQETGNTEAFF.

The rearrangement uses TRBV2 and TRBJ2-7, with 10 positions matching TRBD1. With 10 bases clipped from V and 5 bases from J, the junction kept 14 bases outside the gene matches. CDR3 size: 15 residues. Germline CDR1 SNHLY, CDR2 FYNNEI. This CDR3 reads CANSRDRGKNDEQYF. CDR3 nucleotides: TGTGCCAACTCCCGGGACAGGGGAAAAAACGACGAGCAGTACTTC.

V gene TRBV7-2 combines with J gene TRBJ2-5; tentative D call: TRBD1 (7 bases). Between the trimmed V and J ends, which lost 0 bases and 7 bases, there was a span of 12 bases. There are 14 residues in the CDR3. The germline V gene encodes CDR1 SGHTA and CDR2 FQGNSA. The CDR3 DNA sequence: TGTGCCAGCAGCTTAGCTACCCAGGGGGGGACCCAGTACTTC. Amino acids: CASSLATQGGTQYF.

The J gene is TRBJ1-1, the V gene TRBV7-9; 7 bases map to TRBD1. The CDR3 consists of 15 residues. CDR1 and CDR2 from the germline V gene are SEHNR and FQNEAQ (reference sequence). V shed 0 bases, J shed 7 bases, and the junction held 8 bases outside the gene matches. As DNA, the CDR3 is TGTGCCAGCAGCTTAGCGCGGGGCAGGGACAGTGAAGCTTTCTTT. Its translation: CASSLARGRDSEAFF.

The V and J genes are TRBV7-8 and TRBJ2-7; D possibly corresponds to TRBD1 (5 bases). Trimming took off 4 bases at V and 1 base at J, with 5 bases between the two ends. This CDR3 has 12 amino acids. The germline V gene encodes CDR1 SGHVS and CDR2 FQNEAQ. CDR3 DNA: TGTGCCAGCAGCTGGACATCCTACGAGCAGTACTTC. It is translated as CASSWTSYEQYF. Looking up the rest from reference TRBV7-8 and TRBJ2-7 gives the full variable domain: GAGVSQSPRYKVAKRGQDVALRCDPISGHVSLFWYQQALGQGPEFLTYFQNEAQLDKSGLPSDRFFAERPEGSVSTLKIQRTQQEDSAVYLCASSWTSYEQYFGPGTRLTVT.

The chain has TRBV11-2 and TRBJ1-2; TRBD1 is a possible D gene (5 bases). V lost 6 bases and J 4 bases, leaving 12 bases between the germline ends. This CDR3 is 13 amino acids long. Germline values: CDR1 SGHAT, CDR2 FQNNGV. The CDR3 DNA reads TGTGCCAGCAGGGAGCAGGGAACCTATGGCTACACCTTC. The encoded protein is CASREQGTYGYTF.